This T cell receptor (beta chain) originates from a study of beta chain features in type 1 diabetes. Study-level information: Age, gender and cell yields were similar between patients and healthy donors. Points from the study as a whole: Within each of all four CD4+ subsets, Type 1 diabetes patients had TCRB CDR3s that were moderately but significantly shorter.

Reverse transcribing all isolated RNA meant expressed TCRB transcripts were sequenced. Profiled with immunoSEQ multiplex PCR; TCRdb holds only in-frame clones, not every one. The sample has 100,000 to 150,000 clones, 17% seen once; the top ten hold roughly 2.5%. A remark on this clone: The antigen remains undetermined.

Germline V gives CDR1 KGHSH, CDR2 LQKENI. The V end was cut by 0 bases, the J end by 4 bases, with 5 bases between. The CDR3 spans 13 residues. A CD45RO/CCR7/CD25/CD127/CD95/CD27 panel sorted naive, central memory, regulatory and stem cell-like memory CD4+ cells. Each of the sorted populations had a purity greater than 95%. This rearrangement joins TRBV18 to TRBJ2-3, with D unresolved. This receptor was taken from a man between 18 and 29 years old with type 1 diabetes. Input material: central memory CD4+ T cells from blood. In nucleotides, the CDR3 is TGTGCCAGCTCACCACCTAAGGCAGATACGCAGTATTTT. Its protein product is CASSPPKADTQYF.